The 15 T cell receptor beta chains below come from one sample, sequenced in a study of cytomegalovirus exposure and HLA in healthy donors. Primers included in the PCR were 60 Vbeta and 13 Jbeta primers. Assay: immunoSEQ multiplex PCR; the TCRdb copy retains only in-frame clones and omits some. The sample lists 150,000 to 200,000 clones, about 79% occurring once. Sequencing input: PBMCs. The receptors originated from a girl aged 2 to 10 in good health and CMV-seropositive.

CDR3 residues: CASRSLGGGELFF. CDR3 bases: TGTGCCAGCAGATCCCTCGGCGGCGGGGAGCTGTTTTTT. The chain links TRBV6-6 to TRBJ2-2; D call uncertain. The CDR3 spans 13 residues. V was trimmed by 6 bases and J by 7 bases, leaving 12 bases between them. Per germline, CDR1 MNHNY and CDR2 SVGAGI (reference sequence).

V and J are TRBV6-4 and TRBJ2-2; D possibly corresponds to TRBD2 (6 bases). Trimming pared 3 bases from V and 0 bases from J, leaving 14 bases between. CDR3 length: 17 residues. The germline gives CDR1 MRHNA, CDR2 SNTAGT. This CDR3 is CASSEHAGSANTGELFF. In DNA, the CDR3 is TGTGCCAGCAGTGAGCATGCGGGGAGCGCGAACACCGGGGAGCTGTTTTTT.

This sequence joins TRBV5-8 and TRBJ2-7, with 7 nucleotides matching TRBD2. V lost 4 bases, J lost 4 bases, and 11 bases stayed unmatched. This CDR3 comprises 15 residues. CDR1 is SGHTS and CDR2 is YDEGEE in the germline V gene. CDR3 DNA sequence: TGTGCCAGCAGCAACCTGGGAGGGAATCGTTACGAGCAGTACTTC. Its translation is CASSNLGGNRYEQYF.

The gene calls are TRBV5-4 and TRBJ1-1; D is undetermined. CDR3 length equals 12 residues. V lost 0 bases, J lost 9 bases, and 9 bases lay in between. Germline CDR1 is SGHNT and CDR2 is YYREEE (reference sequence). The CDR3 nucleotides are TGTGCCAGCAGCTTGGGTGTCGGTAAAGCTTTCTTT. This gives the protein CASSLGVGKAFF.

The chain employs TRBV30 and TRBJ2-1; tentative D call: TRBD2 (7 bases). Germline CDR1 and CDR2: GTSNPN and SVGIG (reference sequence). The length of the CDR3 is 15 residues. V lost 4 bases and J 9 bases, leaving 22 bases between the germline ends. The CDR3 DNA reads as TGTGCCTGGACTGGGGGGGGCCGAGGGTGGGGTGAGCAGTTCTTC. Amino acid sequence: CAWTGGGRGWGEQFF.

This clone was counted a single time. This chain joins TRBV4-1 and TRBJ1-1; D might be TRBD1 (6 bases). The germline V and J ends were trimmed by 4 bases and 1 base, with 13 bases remaining between them. Germline CDR1 and CDR2: MGHRA and YSYEKL. CDR3 length: 15 residues. CDR3 loop: CASSPPRTANTEAFF. The CDR3 DNA follows: TGCGCCAGCAGCCCCCCCCGGACAGCGAACACTGAAGCTTTCTTT.

This chain joins TRBV28 and TRBJ2-6; D possibly corresponds to TRBD2 (6 bases). CDR3 length equals 16 residues. CDR1 is MDHEN, CDR2 SYDVKM, per germline. The V gene lost 8 bases and the J gene lost 2 bases, with 16 bases spanning the gap. CDR3 nucleotides: TGTGCCAGCGTGATCGGCGGGGCCCCTGGGGCCAACGTCCTGACTTTC. The encoded protein is CASVIGGAPGANVLTF.

This clone was seen only once. The chain links TRBV9 to TRBJ1-3; possibly TRBD1 for D (6 bases). The CDR3 totals 21 residues. Trimming cost V 4 bases and J 0 bases, with 29 bases left between them. Germline V gene data show CDR1 as SGDLS and CDR2 as YYNGEE. CDR3 loop: CASSPEGRYAGALDSGNTIYF. CDR3 DNA sequence: TGTGCCAGCAGCCCCGAAGGGCGGTATGCGGGGGCCCTCGACTCTGGAAACACCATATATTTT.

This chain connects TRBV30 to TRBJ2-7; D is uncertain. CDR1 and CDR2 from the germline V gene are GTSNPN and SVGIG (reference sequence). Trimming took 2 bases from V and 1 from J, leaving 12 bases between them. The CDR3 spans 14 residues. CDR3 in amino acids: CAWSPLGGSYEQYF. In DNA form, the CDR3 reads TGTGCCTGGAGTCCCCTTGGCGGATCCTACGAGCAGTACTTC.

This chain links TRBV5-1 with TRBJ2-1; 11 nucleotides align to TRBD2. J lost 4 bases, V lost 4 bases, and 4 bases had no gene match. This CDR3 contains 15 residues. From germline, CDR1 is SGHRS and CDR2 YFSETQ. The CDR3 bases are TGCGCCAGCAGCGTGACTAGCGGGACTTACAATGAGCAGTTCTTC. Translated, it gives CASSVTSGTYNEQFF.

The chain carries TRBV10-2 and TRBJ2-3; D is unclear. The CDR3 length is 12 residues. Trimming cost V 4 bases and J 8 bases, with 10 bases left between them. From germline, CDR1 is WSHSY and CDR2 SAAADI. CDR3 sequence reads: CASSAARGTQYF. CDR3 in DNA: TGCGCCAGCAGTGCCGCCCGAGGTACGCAGTATTTT.

V usage is TRBV30 and J usage is TRBJ2-5; 7 bases agree with TRBD2. This CDR3 has 12 amino acids. Germline values: CDR1 GTSNPN, CDR2 SVGIG (reference sequence). Losses at the gene ends were 5 bases for V and 11 bases for J; bases not matched to a gene: 11. The CDR3 loop reads CAWVTSTREQYF. The DNA of the CDR3 is TGTGCCTGGGTAACTAGTACGCGGGAGCAGTACTTC.

V is TRBV27 and J is TRBJ2-1; 11 bases are a match to TRBD1. The CDR3 is made up of 13 amino acids. V lost 7 bases and J lost 10; bases outside the gene matches: 6. Germline-derived CDR1 and CDR2 are MNHEY and SMNVEV (reference sequence). The CDR3 protein is CASTGTGGGEQFF. CDR3 coding DNA: TGTGCCAGCACCGGGACAGGGGGTGGGGAGCAGTTCTTC.

This chain joins TRBV5-6 and TRBJ2-5, with a weak D call TRBD2 (6 bases). Germline loops: CDR1 SGHDT, CDR2 YYEEEE. The V end lost 4 bases, the J end lost 2 bases, and 15 bases lay between the germline ends. CDR3 length equals 15 residues. CDR3 DNA: TGTGCCAGCAGCATACTCGGGAGTCAGCAAGAGACCCAGTACTTC. Amino acid sequence: CASSILGSQQETQYF.

V is TRBV19 and J is TRBJ1-1, with unresolved D. The germline CDR1 and CDR2 sequences are LNHDA and SQIVND (reference sequence). This CDR3 has 15 residues. V was trimmed by 7 bases and J by 2 bases, leaving 17 bases between them. CDR3: CASTDTRSGNTEAFF. The CDR3 DNA reads as TGTGCCAGTACCGATACCCGCAGCGGTAACACTGAAGCTTTCTTT. Full variable domain (rest looked up from reference TRBV19 and TRBJ1-1): DGGITQSPKYLFRKEGQNVTLSCEQNLNHDAMYWYRQDPGQGLRLIYYSQIVNDFQKGDIAEGYSVSREKKESFPLTVTSAQKNPTAFYLCASTDTRSGNTEAFFGQGTRLTVV.